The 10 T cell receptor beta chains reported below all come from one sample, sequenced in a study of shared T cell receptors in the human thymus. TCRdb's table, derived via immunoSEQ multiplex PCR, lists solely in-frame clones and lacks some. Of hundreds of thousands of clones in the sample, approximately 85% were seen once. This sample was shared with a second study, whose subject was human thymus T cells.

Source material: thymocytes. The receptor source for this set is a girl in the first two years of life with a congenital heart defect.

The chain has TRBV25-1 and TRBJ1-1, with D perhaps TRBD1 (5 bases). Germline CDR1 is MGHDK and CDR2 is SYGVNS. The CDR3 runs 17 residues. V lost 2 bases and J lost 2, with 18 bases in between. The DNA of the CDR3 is TGTGCCAGCAGTGAACAGGGCACCAAATTTTACAACACTGAAGCTTTCTTT. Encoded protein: CASSEQGTKFYNTEAFF.

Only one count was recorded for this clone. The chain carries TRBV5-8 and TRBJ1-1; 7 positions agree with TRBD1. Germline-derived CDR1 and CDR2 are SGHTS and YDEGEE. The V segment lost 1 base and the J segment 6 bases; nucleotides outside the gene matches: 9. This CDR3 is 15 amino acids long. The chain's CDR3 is CASSLRWDRNPEAFF. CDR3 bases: TGTGCCAGCAGCTTGAGGTGGGACAGAAATCCTGAAGCTTTCTTT.

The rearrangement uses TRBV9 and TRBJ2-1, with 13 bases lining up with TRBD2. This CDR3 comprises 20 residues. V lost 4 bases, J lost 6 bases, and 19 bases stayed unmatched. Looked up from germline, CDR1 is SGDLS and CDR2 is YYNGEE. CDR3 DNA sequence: TGTGCCAGCAGCCGCCGCTCCACTAGCGGGGGGGCCTTTTCCCGCAATGAGCAGTTCTTC. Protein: CASSRRSTSGGAFSRNEQFF.

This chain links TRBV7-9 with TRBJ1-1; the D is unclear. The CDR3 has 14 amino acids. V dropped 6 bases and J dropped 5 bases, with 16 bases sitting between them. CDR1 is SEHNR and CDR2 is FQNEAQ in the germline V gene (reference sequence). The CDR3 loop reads CASRPGEEWTEAFF. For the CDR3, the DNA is TGTGCCAGCAGGCCTGGCGAGGAATGGACTGAAGCTTTCTTT. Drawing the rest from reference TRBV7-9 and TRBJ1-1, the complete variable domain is DTGVSQNPRHKITKRGQNVTFRCDPISEHNRLYWYRQTLGQGPEFLTYFQNEAQLEKSRLLSDRFSAERPKGSFSTLEIQRTEQGDSAMYLCASRPGEEWTEAFFGQGTRLTVV.

The CDR3 reads CASSRTGSTDTQYF. For the CDR3, the DNA is TGTGCCAGCTCACGTACAGGGAGCACAGATACGCAGTATTTT. The chain has TRBV18 and TRBJ2-3, with D tentatively TRBD1 (6 bases). Looked up from germline, CDR1 is KGHSH and CDR2 is LQKENI. The CDR3 is made up of 14 amino acids. Trimming pared 4 bases from V and 0 bases from J, leaving 8 bases between.

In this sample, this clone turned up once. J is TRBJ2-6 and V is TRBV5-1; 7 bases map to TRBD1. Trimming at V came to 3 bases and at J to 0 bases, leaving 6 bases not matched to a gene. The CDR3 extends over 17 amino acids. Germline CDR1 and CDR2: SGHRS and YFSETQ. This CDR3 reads CASSWDRIISGANVLTF. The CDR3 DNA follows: TGCGCCAGCAGCTGGGACAGAATTATCTCTGGGGCCAACGTCCTGACTTTC. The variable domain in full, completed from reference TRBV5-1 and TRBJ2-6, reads KAGVTQTPRYLIKTRGQQVTLSCSPISGHRSVSWYQQTPGQGLQFLFEYFSETQRNKGNFPGRFSGRQFSNSRSEMNVSTLELGDSALYLCASSWDRIISGANVLTFGAGSRLTVL.

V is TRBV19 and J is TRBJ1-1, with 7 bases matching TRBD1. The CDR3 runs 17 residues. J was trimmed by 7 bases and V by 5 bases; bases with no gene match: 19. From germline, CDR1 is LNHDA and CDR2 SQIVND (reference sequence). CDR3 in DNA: TGTGCCAGTAGTCCTAACAGGTGGATGGGGGGACAGAATGAAGCTTTCTTT. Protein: CASSPNRWMGGQNEAFF.

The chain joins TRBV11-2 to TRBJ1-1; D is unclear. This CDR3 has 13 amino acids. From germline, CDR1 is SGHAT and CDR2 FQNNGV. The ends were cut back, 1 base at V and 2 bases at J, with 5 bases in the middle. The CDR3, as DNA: TGTGCCAGCAGCTTAGGGCTTAACACTGAAGCTTTCTTT. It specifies CASSLGLNTEAFF.

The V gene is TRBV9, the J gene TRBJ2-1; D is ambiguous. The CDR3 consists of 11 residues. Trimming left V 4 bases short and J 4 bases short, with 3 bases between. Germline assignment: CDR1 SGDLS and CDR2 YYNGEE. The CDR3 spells CASSRYNEQFF. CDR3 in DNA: TGTGCCAGCAGCCGTTACAATGAGCAGTTCTTC.

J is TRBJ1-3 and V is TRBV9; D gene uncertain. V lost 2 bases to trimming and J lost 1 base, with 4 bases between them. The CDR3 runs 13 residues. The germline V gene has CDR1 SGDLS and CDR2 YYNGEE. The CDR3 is CASSVGSGNTIYF. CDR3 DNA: TGTGCCAGCAGCGTCGGGTCTGGAAACACCATATATTTT.